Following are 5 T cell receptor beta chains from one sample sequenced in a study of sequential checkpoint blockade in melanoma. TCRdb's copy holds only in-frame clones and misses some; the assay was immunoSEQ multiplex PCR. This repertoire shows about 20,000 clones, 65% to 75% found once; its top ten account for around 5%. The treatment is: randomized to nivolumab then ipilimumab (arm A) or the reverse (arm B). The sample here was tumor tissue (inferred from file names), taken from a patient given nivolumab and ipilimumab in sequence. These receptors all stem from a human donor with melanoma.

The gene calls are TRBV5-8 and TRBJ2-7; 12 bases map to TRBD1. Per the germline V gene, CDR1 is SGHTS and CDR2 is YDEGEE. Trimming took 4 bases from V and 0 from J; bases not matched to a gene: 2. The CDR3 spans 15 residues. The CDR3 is CASSKGQGASYEQYF. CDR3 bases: TGTGCCAGCAGCAAGGGACAGGGGGCCTCCTACGAGCAGTACTTC.

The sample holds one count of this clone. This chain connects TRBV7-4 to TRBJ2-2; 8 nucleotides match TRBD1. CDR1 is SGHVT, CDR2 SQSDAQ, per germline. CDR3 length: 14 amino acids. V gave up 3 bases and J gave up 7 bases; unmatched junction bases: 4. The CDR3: CASSLQGANGELFF. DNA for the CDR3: TGTGCCAGCAGCTTGCAGGGGGCCAACGGGGAGCTGTTTTTT.

CDR3 sequence: CASSSDYNEQFF. DNA for the CDR3: TGTGCCAGCAGCTCGGACTACAATGAGCAGTTCTTC. The chain couples TRBV9 to TRBJ2-1, with D uncertain. This CDR3 contains 12 residues. With 4 bases removed from V and 3 bases from J, the gap between germline ends came to 5 bases. Germline loops: CDR1 SGDLS, CDR2 YYNGEE.

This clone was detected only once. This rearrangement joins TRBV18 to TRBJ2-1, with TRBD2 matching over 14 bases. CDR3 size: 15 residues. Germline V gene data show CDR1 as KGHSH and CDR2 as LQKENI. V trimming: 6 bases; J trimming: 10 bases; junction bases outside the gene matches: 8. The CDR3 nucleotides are TGTGCCAGCTCTTTGGGACTAGCGGGAGTCTTGGAGCAGTTCTTC. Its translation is CASSLGLAGVLEQFF.

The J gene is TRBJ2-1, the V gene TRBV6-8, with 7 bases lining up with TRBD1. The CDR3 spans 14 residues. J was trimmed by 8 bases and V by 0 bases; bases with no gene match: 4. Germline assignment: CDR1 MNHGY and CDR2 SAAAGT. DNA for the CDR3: TGTGCCAGCAGTTACTCAGCACAGGGGTATGAGCAGTTCTTC. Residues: CASSYSAQGYEQFF.